This T cell receptor (beta chain) was recovered during a study of blood T cell repertoires in COVID-19. Study details: COVID-19 samples from acute and convalescent phases originated in the United States, Italy and Spain. PBMCs, B-cell-depleted T cells, or T cells were the source of the cDNA or gDNA that made up the material.

In the original workflow: Nucleated cell counts were estimated from reference gene primer amplification. Using immunoSEQ multiplex PCR, the repertoire was profiled, and TCRdb retains in-frame clones only, with some absent. The V and J calls and clone size are taken from that table; D and trimming were inferred from the DNA. The data show about 200,000 clones, 70% to 90% seen once. Germline CDR1 MNHNY, CDR2 SVGAGI (reference sequence). The V gene lost 6 bases and the J gene lost 4 bases, with 16 bases spanning the gap. The CDR3 totals 14 residues. Those enrolled in Seattle joined during active infection and were followed longitudinally afterward.

The chain joins TRBV6-6 to TRBJ2-7, with D possibly being TRBD1 (5 bases). The sequence came from a man between 45 and 60 years old with COVID-19, enrolled during active disease. The sequencing sample was made of peripheral blood. CDR3 residues: CASSPRQQGYEQYF. In DNA, the CDR3 is TGTGCCAGCAGCCCCCGACAGCAGGGTTACGAGCAGTACTTC.